This T cell receptor (beta chain) is drawn from a study of blood T cell repertoires in COVID-19. Study at large: Samples of COVID-19 (acute and convalescent) were obtained from the United States, Italy and Spain. Sources were T cells, B-cell-depleted T cells, or PBMCs; the material itself was cDNA or gDNA.

A Seattle source enrolled patients during active infection and followed them longitudinally. In the study's own analysis: Scientists estimated how many nucleated cells there were by amplifying reference gene primers. Profiling relied on immunoSEQ multiplex PCR, and the TCRdb table lists in-frame clones only, not all of them. The D gene and trimming were derived from the DNA, and the V and J assignments and clone size from that table. The sample records tens of thousands of clones, approximately 87% being singletons. The sequenced sample was peripheral blood. This TCR was sampled from a woman aged 55-69 years with COVID-19, enrolled during active disease.

The DNA for the CDR3 is TGTGCCAGCAGCTTCACGCTAACTAGTTTGTTTGGCAATGAGCAGTTCTTC. It is translated as CASSFTLTSLFGNEQFF. The chain combines TRBV7-2 with TRBJ2-1; perhaps TRBD2 as D (5 bases). CDR1 and CDR2 (germline): SGHTA, FQGNSA. V was pared by 3 bases and J by 6 bases, with 21 bases between. This CDR3 contains 17 residues.